Here is one T cell receptor beta chain with its context. Using immunoSEQ multiplex PCR, the repertoire was profiled, and TCRdb retains in-frame clones only, with some absent. The sample carries approximately 580,000 clones, 70% to 80% recorded once. V was clipped by 0 bases and J by 9 bases, with 15 bases between them. The CDR3 length is 15 residues. CDR1 and CDR2 from the germline V gene are LGHNA and YSLEER. The sample comes from a study of shared T cell receptors in the human thymus. The same specimen was also included in a second study, on human thymus T cells. That paper notes: The donors were infants in Finland with congenital heart defects, otherwise immunologically healthy. The thymus tissue came from resections taken during corrective heart surgery.

Sequenced material: thymocytes. This TCR was sampled from a boy younger than two with a congenital heart defect. The chain carries TRBV4-3 and TRBJ2-1; D might be TRBD1 (5 bases). The CDR3 nucleotides read TGCGCCAGCAGCCAAGACCGTGGGGCACAGACTGAGCAGTTCTTC. It translates to CASSQDRGAQTEQFF.